Listed here are 3 T cell receptor beta chains from one sample, sequenced in a study of blood T cell repertoires in COVID-19. TCRdb keeps only in-frame clones here, not all; method: immunoSEQ multiplex PCR. The sample yields under 350,000 clones, roughly 86% seen once. The sample taken for sequencing was peripheral blood. Receptors were obtained from a man aged 70-80 years with acute or convalescent COVID-19.

The V and J genes are TRBV6-5 and TRBJ2-2, with D possibly matching TRBD1 (6 bases). CDR1 and CDR2 from the germline V gene are MNHEY and SVGAGI. The CDR3 is 15 residues long. Trimming pared 6 bases from V and 0 bases from J, leaving 11 bases between. CDR3 DNA sequence: TGTGCCAGCAGCGGACAGAATCCGAACACCGGGGAGCTGTTTTTT. This sequence encodes CASSGQNPNTGELFF.

The chain carries TRBV28 and TRBJ1-6; a possible D gene is TRBD1 (5 bases). V lost 8 bases and J 9 bases, leaving 17 bases between the germline ends. The CDR3 extends over 14 amino acids. CDR1 and CDR2 (germline): MDHEN, SYDVKM. The DNA of the CDR3 is TGTGCCAGCTCAAACTTGAGCGGGGCTTCACCCCTCCACTTT. This gives the protein CASSNLSGASPLHF.

The chain has TRBV19 and TRBJ1-6, with 8 bases lining up with TRBD1. This CDR3 is 17 amino acids long. The V segment lost 6 bases and the J segment 7 bases; nucleotides outside the gene matches: 14. In germline, CDR1 is LNHDA, CDR2 SQIVND (reference sequence). CDR3 DNA sequence: TGTGCCAGTAGCCTTACTAGTTTTGGACAGGGAAATTCACCCCTCCACTTT. Its protein is CASSLTSFGQGNSPLHF. The whole variable domain, filled in from reference TRBV19 and TRBJ1-6, reads DGGITQSPKYLFRKEGQNVTLSCEQNLNHDAMYWYRQDPGQGLRLIYYSQIVNDFQKGDIAEGYSVSREKKESFPLTVTSAQKNPTAFYLCASSLTSFGQGNSPLHFGNGTRLTVT.